One sample yielded the 14 T cell receptor beta chains listed below, sequenced in a study of T cell responses to AZD1222 COVID-19 vaccine. TCRdb's table, derived via immunoSEQ multiplex PCR, lists solely in-frame clones and lacks some. In the table there are 150,000 to 200,000 clones, about 88% of which are singletons. The material sequenced was peripheral blood, taken 28 days after the second AZD1222 dose. These TCRs come from an adult who received the AZD1222 COVID-19 vaccine.

This chain connects TRBV7-2 to TRBJ2-7; no clear D gene. Germline assignment: CDR1 SGHTA and CDR2 FQGNSA. The ends were cut back, 5 bases at V and 3 bases at J, with 8 bases in the middle. This CDR3 spans 12 amino acids. In DNA form, the CDR3 reads TGTGCCAGCAGCGAAGGGTTCTACGAGCAGTACTTC. Amino acids: CASSEGFYEQYF.

This chain joins TRBV5-1 and TRBJ2-3; the match to TRBD2 covers 7 bases. The CDR3 runs 14 residues. V lost 4 bases, J lost 7 bases, and 9 bases stayed unmatched. The V gene's germline CDR1 is SGHRS and CDR2 YFSETQ. The CDR3 sequence is CASSLGETSHTQYF. The CDR3 nucleotides read TGCGCCAGCAGCCTAGGCGAGACTAGCCATACGCAGTATTTT.

In DNA form, the CDR3 reads TGTGCCACCAGTGACCCGAGGGGTGAGCAGTTCTTC. It yields the protein CATSDPRGEQFF. The V and J genes are TRBV24-1 and TRBJ2-1; TRBD1 or TRBD2 may be the D gene (5 bases each). CDR3 length: 12 residues. Germline CDR1 and CDR2: KGHDR and SFDVKD. Trimming shortened V by 4 bases and J by 9 bases, and 9 bases separated the two germline ends.

The chain uses TRBV7-3 and TRBJ2-7; 8 bases line up with TRBD2. Germline CDR1 and CDR2: SGHTA and FQGTGA. V trimming: 3 bases; J trimming: 4 bases; junction bases outside the gene matches: 2. This CDR3 is built from 13 residues. The CDR3 loop reads CASSFTSGYEQYF. DNA of the CDR3: TGTGCCAGCAGCTTTACTAGCGGTTACGAGCAGTACTTC.

The V gene is TRBV29-1, the J gene TRBJ2-3; no clear D. The CDR3 totals 11 residues. The germline V gene has CDR1 SQVTM and CDR2 ANQGSEA. The V and J ends lost 7 bases and 0 bases respectively, with 5 bases between them. The CDR3 protein is CSAASTDTQYF. The CDR3, as DNA: TGCAGCGCGGCTAGCACAGATACGCAGTATTTT.

This chain connects TRBV6-6 to TRBJ1-5; unclear D gene. Per germline, CDR1 MNHNY and CDR2 SVGAGI (reference sequence). The CDR3 has 13 amino acids. The V gene lost 1 base and the J gene lost 6 bases, with 7 bases spanning the gap. CDR3 nucleotide sequence: TGTGCCAGCAGTTACTTTGCCAGTCAGCCCCAGCATTTT. Its translation is CASSYFASQPQHF.

The chain employs TRBV6-5 and TRBJ2-7, with TRBD2 matching 10 bases. Losses at the gene ends were 10 bases for V and 5 bases for J; bases not matched to a gene: 8. In germline, CDR1 is MNHEY, CDR2 SVGAGI. CDR3 length: 13 residues. The chain's CDR3 is CAISSGRRNEQYF. CDR3 coding DNA: TGTGCCATTTCTAGCGGGAGAAGGAACGAGCAGTACTTC.

The chain employs TRBV28 and TRBJ1-1; 11 positions agree with TRBD1. The CDR3 has 14 residues. J gave up 4 bases and V 3 bases, and 1 base lay outside the gene matches. Germline V gene data show CDR1 as MDHEN and CDR2 as SYDVKM. The DNA for the CDR3 is TGTGCCAGCAGTTTTGGGACAGGGGGCACTGAAGCTTTCTTT. Translating gives CASSFGTGGTEAFF.

This rearrangement joins TRBV4-2 to TRBJ1-5; D is unclear. With 1 base removed from V and 0 bases from J, the gap between germline ends came to 13 bases. Germline CDR1 is LGHNA and CDR2 is YNFKEQ. The CDR3 has 17 amino acids. As DNA, the CDR3 is TGTGCCAGCAGCCAAGGGGGAGGAGGGTTTAGCAATCAGCCCCAGCATTTT. Translating it yields CASSQGGGGFSNQPQHF.

V usage is TRBV7-9 and J usage is TRBJ2-2; tentative D call: TRBD1 (6 bases). This CDR3 has 16 amino acids. Trimming cost V 5 bases and J 1 base, with 14 bases left between them. Looked up from germline, CDR1 is SEHNR and CDR2 is FQNEAQ (reference sequence). The CDR3 region is CASSKTGQRNTGELFF. The CDR3 bases are TGTGCCAGCAGCAAGACGGGACAACGGAACACCGGGGAGCTGTTTTTT.

The chain is built from TRBV12-3 or TRBV12-4 and TRBJ2-7; no clear D gene. This CDR3 is built from 13 residues. V was shortened by 3 bases and J by 2 bases, with 8 bases between the two germline ends. The CDR3 is CASSFSGAYEQYF. CDR3 nucleotides: TGTGCCAGCAGTTTCTCAGGAGCCTACGAGCAGTACTTC.

V and J are TRBV5-1 and TRBJ1-2, with D uncertain. Per germline, CDR1 SGHRS and CDR2 YFSETQ. CDR3 length: 13 amino acids. Trimming took 0 bases from V and 4 from J, leaving 7 bases between them. Here the CDR3 reads CASSLAVSYGYTF. CDR3 DNA: TGCGCCAGCAGCTTGGCCGTCAGCTATGGCTACACCTTC.

The chain employs TRBV29-1 and TRBJ2-5; perhaps TRBD2 as D (6 bases). Trimming took off 6 bases at V and 3 bases at J, with 20 bases between the two ends. Germline lookup yields CDR1 SQVTM and CDR2 ANQGSEA. The CDR3 extends over 15 amino acids. The CDR3 sequence: CSVNHPGLPKETQYF. Written as DNA, the CDR3 is TGCAGCGTCAACCATCCGGGACTCCCCAAAGAGACCCAGTACTTC.

This chain uses TRBV6-2 or TRBV6-3 with TRBJ2-5; TRBD2 agrees at 10 bases. Germline V gives CDR1 MNHEY, CDR2 SVGEGT. The ends lost 7 bases at V and 3 bases at J; junction bases unmatched: 8. The CDR3 length is 15 residues. The CDR3 DNA reads as TGTGCCAGCACCCCCGGGACTAGCGCCGAAGAGACCCAGTACTTC. It codes for CASTPGTSAEETQYF.